The 30 T cell receptor beta chains below were found in one sample sequenced in a study of spatial heterogeneity in lung cancer. Sample time point: blood at routine non-recurrence follow-up after resection. One entry per CDR3 protein, called by TCRdb with MiXCR from the 5' RACE reads. The sample contains under 20,000 distinct CDR3 sequences, about 9% of which appear only once. This sample comprised PBMCs, obtained at follow-up. The origin of the receptors is a male donor with early-stage non-small cell lung cancer.

The rearrangement uses TRBV3-1 and TRBJ1-1, with D possibly being TRBD1 (5 bases). This CDR3 has 14 amino acids. V was clipped by 5 bases and J by 2 bases, with 12 bases between them. Germline CDR1 LGHDT, CDR2 YNNKEL (reference sequence). CDR3 DNA: TGTGCCAGCAGCTCCGGGCAGGGTAACACTGAAGCTTTCTTT. This encodes CASSSGQGNTEAFF.

In this sample, this clonotype turned up many times. The chain links TRBV28 to TRBJ1-2; D is perhaps TRBD1 (5 bases). V was pared by 7 bases and J by 0 bases, with 15 bases between. The CDR3 loop spans 15 amino acids. Germline V CDR1 and CDR2: MDHEN, SYDVKM. The CDR3 loop is CASNSIGGPNYGYTF. The CDR3 coding sequence is TGTGCCAGCAACTCTATTGGGGGTCCTAACTATGGCTACACCTTC.

The V gene is TRBV3-1, the J gene TRBJ2-2; D uncertain. V was clipped by 4 bases and J by 2 bases, with 11 bases between them. The germline V gene encodes CDR1 LGHDT and CDR2 YNNKEL (reference sequence). The CDR3 covers 15 residues. CDR3 bases: TGTGCCAGCAGCCCCTGGACGGAAAACACCGGGGAGCTGTTTTTT. It translates to CASSPWTENTGELFF.

This clonotype was seen at least ten times. The chain is built from TRBV28 and TRBJ2-4; D is undetermined. CDR3 length: 14 amino acids. Trimming pared 6 bases from V and 8 bases from J, leaving 17 bases between. Per germline, CDR1 MDHEN and CDR2 SYDVKM. Written as DNA, the CDR3 is TGTGCCAGCAGCCGGACGGCAGCTACGGACATTCAGTACTTC. As protein: CASSRTAATDIQYF.

The CDR3 DNA reads as TGTGCCAGCGCAGGGAGCTGGGAGCAGTACTTC. Translated, it gives CASAGSWEQYF. V gene TRBV28 combines with J gene TRBJ2-7; D is perhaps TRBD1 or TRBD2 (5 bases each). The V gene lost 8 bases and the J gene lost 7 bases, with 12 bases spanning the gap. Germline CDR1 MDHEN, CDR2 SYDVKM. The CDR3 extends over 11 amino acids.

This clonotype was picked up many times. The chain employs TRBV5-6 and TRBJ2-2; 10 nucleotides align to TRBD2. V shed 4 bases, J shed 7 bases, and the junction held 13 bases outside the gene matches. CDR3 length: 17 residues. Germline V gene data show CDR1 as SGHDT and CDR2 as YYEEEE. CDR3 in DNA: TGTGCCAGCAGCACGGAGCGGGGGGGCCTACGCGGCGGGGAGCTGTTTTTT. It translates to CASSTERGGLRGGELFF.

This clonotype was recorded at least ten times. The chain has TRBV29-1 and TRBJ1-3; D unclear. The V gene lost 4 bases and the J gene lost 1 base, with 5 bases spanning the gap. This CDR3 has 12 amino acids. The germline gives CDR1 SQVTM, CDR2 ANQGSEA. CDR3: CSVVASGNTIYF. In nucleotides, the CDR3 is TGCAGCGTTGTGGCGTCTGGAAACACCATATATTTT.

The gene calls are TRBV10-3 and TRBJ2-7; 8 bases map to TRBD1. V was pared by 7 bases and J by 3 bases, with 11 bases of the junction left unmatched. This CDR3 comprises 15 residues. Germline V gene data show CDR1 as ENHRY and CDR2 as SYGVKD. As DNA, the CDR3 is TGTGCCATCAACCCGGACAGGGCGGAGGGCTACGAGCAGTACTTC. Its translation: CAINPDRAEGYEQYF.

The rearrangement links TRBV5-1 to TRBJ2-2; D assignment may be TRBD1 or TRBD2 (5 bases each). Trimming took 2 bases from V and 6 from J, leaving 11 bases between them. Germline-derived CDR1 and CDR2 are SGHRS and YFSETQ. The CDR3 has 14 amino acids. CDR3 coding DNA: TGCGCCAGCAGCTTTACGGGGCTCCCCGGGGAGCTGTTTTTT. Protein sequence: CASSFTGLPGELFF.

This clonotype was counted at least ten times. The rearrangement links TRBV7-8 to TRBJ2-1, with 11 bases matching TRBD2. J was trimmed by 5 bases and V by 3 bases; bases with no gene match: 6. Germline-derived CDR1 and CDR2 are SGHVS and FQNEAQ. This CDR3 has 16 residues. The CDR3 bases are TGTGCCAGCAGCTTGTGGACTAGCGGGTTTAACAATGAGCAGTTCTTC. Its translation is CASSLWTSGFNNEQFF.

This chain joins TRBV6-6 and TRBJ2-5, with D unresolved. CDR3 size: 15 residues. Germline CDR1 MNHNY, CDR2 SVGAGI (reference sequence). Trimming cost V 0 bases and J 1 base, with 9 bases left between them. This CDR3 is CASSYSSSFQETQYF. DNA for the CDR3: TGTGCCAGCAGTTACTCGTCCAGTTTCCAAGAGACCCAGTACTTC.

The V gene is TRBV20-1, the J gene TRBJ2-7, with a possible D match to TRBD2 (6 bases). This CDR3 has 14 residues. Germline V gene data show CDR1 as DFQATT and CDR2 as SNEGSKA (reference sequence). The V end lost 3 bases, the J end lost 0 bases, and 12 bases lay between the germline ends. The CDR3: CSASSYSGSYEQYF. As DNA, the CDR3 is TGCAGTGCTAGTAGTTATAGCGGCTCCTACGAGCAGTACTTC.

V and J are TRBV15 and TRBJ2-5; D is possibly TRBD2 (5 bases). Germline CDR1 LNHNV, CDR2 YYDKDF (reference sequence). V lost 0 bases to trimming and J lost 5 bases, with 13 bases between them. The CDR3 is 15 amino acids. This CDR3 is CATSREGRGRETQYF. CDR3 bases: TGTGCCACCAGCAGAGAAGGACGGGGTAGGGAGACCCAGTACTTC.

The chain joins TRBV7-2 to TRBJ2-1, with TRBD1 matching 9 bases. CDR1 is SGHTA and CDR2 is FQGNSA in the germline V gene. This CDR3 has 16 amino acids. V shed 1 base and J 4 bases; nucleotides not matched to a gene: 5. The CDR3 loop reads CASSLGGTGKYNEQFF. The DNA of the CDR3 is TGTGCCAGCAGCTTAGGAGGGACAGGGAAATACAATGAGCAGTTCTTC.

This clonotype showed up many times. CDR3: CSASLLGASPSNQPQHF. The CDR3 DNA is TGCAGTGCTAGCCTCCTAGGTGCGAGCCCTAGCAATCAGCCCCAGCATTTT. V is TRBV20-1 and J is TRBJ1-5; no reliable D call. CDR1 is DFQATT, CDR2 SNEGSKA, per germline (reference sequence). The CDR3 is 17 amino acids. With 3 bases removed from V and 0 bases from J, the gap between germline ends came to 18 bases.

There are many counts of this clonotype. J is TRBJ2-7 and V is TRBV7-9, with D maybe TRBD1 (6 bases). V was pared by 6 bases and J by 3 bases, with 15 bases between. The CDR3 runs 14 residues. CDR1 is SEHNR and CDR2 is FQNEAQ in the germline V gene (reference sequence). The CDR3 nucleotides read TGTGCCAGCAGTTTTGGCGACAGGCGCTACGAGCAGTACTTC. Residues: CASSFGDRRYEQYF.

This clonotype was seen only a few times. The chain recombines TRBV7-9 with TRBJ1-2; 7 bases match TRBD1. The V gene end was trimmed by 5 bases and the J gene end by 2 bases; junction bases not matched to a gene: 8. Germline CDR1 and CDR2: SEHNR and FQNEAQ (reference sequence). The CDR3 sequence is 15 residues long. In nucleotides, the CDR3 is TGTGCCAGCAGCCCACAGGGGACCCTAAACTATGGCTACACCTTC. Amino acids: CASSPQGTLNYGYTF.

This clonotype has more than one count but fewer than ten. J is TRBJ2-7 and V is TRBV5-1; the D is unclear. The CDR3 spans 13 residues. Trimming left V 0 bases short and J 5 bases short, with 9 bases between. From germline, CDR1 is SGHRS and CDR2 YFSETQ. The CDR3 protein is CASSLGGVNEQYF. The DNA for the CDR3 is TGCGCCAGCAGCTTGGGGGGTGTAAACGAGCAGTACTTC.

This clonotype has a handful of counts. The chain combines TRBV10-2 with TRBJ2-3; 8 bases agree with TRBD2. J was trimmed by 0 bases and V by 5 bases; bases with no gene match: 10. Germline V gene lookup returns CDR1 WSHSY and CDR2 SAAADI. CDR3 length equals 17 residues. This chain's CDR3 is CASSRFTSGTSTDTQYF. The CDR3 bases are TGCGCCAGCAGTCGCTTCACTAGCGGAACTAGCACAGATACGCAGTATTTT.

This clonotype is labeled medium-sized. The chain combines TRBV9 with TRBJ1-2; D call uncertain. Germline lookup yields CDR1 SGDLS and CDR2 YYNGEE. The V end lost 3 bases, the J end lost 3 bases, and 21 bases lay between the germline ends. This CDR3 is built from 17 residues. CDR3 in amino acids: CASSDSLARPGHYGYTF. CDR3 bases: TGTGCCAGCAGCGACTCCCTCGCCCGCCCCGGACACTATGGCTACACCTTC.

This clonotype was observed a handful of times. The chain joins TRBV5-6 to TRBJ2-1; TRBD2 matches 13 bases. CDR1 and CDR2 (germline): SGHDT, YYEEEE. V shed 4 bases, J shed 15 bases, and the junction held 10 bases outside the gene matches. This CDR3 region has 14 residues. The CDR3 DNA reads as TGTGCCAGCAGCGGGACTAGCGGGGACCTCGGTGGGTTCTTC. As protein: CASSGTSGDLGGFF.

This clonotype was counted a few times. V usage is TRBV2 and J usage is TRBJ1-6; D perhaps matches TRBD1 (5 bases). The CDR3 is 13 residues long. The germline gives CDR1 SNHLY, CDR2 FYNNEI. V was cut by 8 bases and J by 3 bases, with 8 bases left in between. CDR3 protein: CASGTGYNSPLHF. As DNA, the CDR3 is TGTGCCAGCGGCACAGGCTATAATTCACCCCTCCACTTT.

This clonotype has a count of ten or more. The J gene is TRBJ2-2, the V gene TRBV5-4; D perhaps matches TRBD1 (5 bases). V lost 0 bases, J lost 1 base, and 7 bases lay in between. Germline CDR1 SGHNT, CDR2 YYREEE (reference sequence). The CDR3 sequence is 15 residues long. The CDR3 sequence is CASSLGQRNTGELFF. The CDR3 DNA reads TGTGCCAGCAGCTTGGGACAGAGGAACACCGGGGAGCTGTTTTTT.

A word on this clonotype: Possible read error: a much larger clone is one base away. As the CDR3 is not closed by the conserved phenylalanine or tryptophan, this likely results from a read error. V and J are TRBV7-9 and TRBJ2-7; TRBD2 agrees at 8 bases. V shed 6 bases and J 6 bases; nucleotides not matched to a gene: 10. In germline, CDR1 is SEHNR, CDR2 FQNEAQ (reference sequence). The CDR3 extends over 14 amino acids. The CDR3: CASSRAGEVGEQYI. In DNA form, the CDR3 reads TGTGCCAGCAGTCGAGCGGGAGAGGTGGGCGAGCAGTACATC.

This clonotype was found a few times. V is TRBV20-1 and J is TRBJ1-5, with D possibly TRBD1 on 5 matching bases. The CDR3 runs 15 residues. The V end was cut by 3 bases, the J end by 1 base, with 13 bases between. Germline CDR1 DFQATT, CDR2 SNEGSKA (reference sequence). CDR3 coding DNA: TGCAGTGCTAGCAACCTCCGGGACAGCAATCAGCCCCAGCATTTT. Its protein product is CSASNLRDSNQPQHF.

The chain joins TRBV5-1 to TRBJ1-6; tentatively, D is TRBD1 (6 bases). Germline V CDR1 and CDR2: SGHRS, YFSETQ. V shed 5 bases and J shed 8 bases, with 8 bases lying between them. This CDR3 has 12 amino acids. The CDR3 DNA reads TGCGCCAGCAGAGGGGGAGATTCACCCCTCCACTTT. It codes for CASRGGDSPLHF.

V usage is TRBV7-2 and J usage is TRBJ1-5; tentative D call: TRBD1 (5 bases). Germline assignment: CDR1 SGHTA and CDR2 FQGNSA. V was clipped by 2 bases and J by 6 bases, with 14 bases between them. The CDR3 has 15 amino acids. CDR3 region: CASSLTGFSGQPQHF. DNA of the CDR3: TGTGCCAGCAGCTTAACAGGATTTAGCGGTCAGCCCCAGCATTTT. The whole variable domain, remainder taken from reference TRBV7-2 and TRBJ1-5, is GAGVSQSPSNKVTEKGKDVELRCDPISGHTALYWYRQSLGQGLEFLIYFQGNSAPDKSGLPSDRFSAERTGGSVSTLTIQRTQQEDSAVYLCASSLTGFSGQPQHFGDGTRLSIL.

About this clonotype itself: A read error may produce the germline difference seen at one junction end. The chain recombines TRBV3-1 with TRBJ1-3; D is ambiguous. The V gene's germline CDR1 is LGHDT and CDR2 YNNKEL (reference sequence). The CDR3 has 15 amino acids. The CDR3 sequence: CASSPLRRSRNTIYF. As DNA, the CDR3 is TGTGCCAGCAGCCCACTCCGTCGCTCTAGAAACACCATATATTTT.

This clonotype was picked up many times. The V gene is TRBV18, the J gene TRBJ2-3; 10 bases are shared with TRBD2. V gave up 5 bases and J gave up 2 bases; unmatched junction bases: 7. Germline V gene data show CDR1 as KGHSH and CDR2 as LQKENI. The CDR3 is made up of 16 amino acids. CDR3 loop: CASSLRTSGNTDTQYF. The CDR3 bases are TGTGCCAGCTCATTAAGGACTAGCGGAAACACAGATACGCAGTATTTT.

This clonotype came up a few times. V usage is TRBV7-8 and J usage is TRBJ2-7; possibly TRBD1 for D (6 bases). Germline loops: CDR1 SGHVS, CDR2 FQNEAQ. This CDR3 region has 16 residues. V lost 5 bases and J lost 4, with 21 bases in between. The CDR3 region has the DNA TGTGCCAGCAGCGAGGGGGTGACGGACCACTCTTACGAGCAGTACTTC. This sequence encodes CASSEGVTDHSYEQYF.